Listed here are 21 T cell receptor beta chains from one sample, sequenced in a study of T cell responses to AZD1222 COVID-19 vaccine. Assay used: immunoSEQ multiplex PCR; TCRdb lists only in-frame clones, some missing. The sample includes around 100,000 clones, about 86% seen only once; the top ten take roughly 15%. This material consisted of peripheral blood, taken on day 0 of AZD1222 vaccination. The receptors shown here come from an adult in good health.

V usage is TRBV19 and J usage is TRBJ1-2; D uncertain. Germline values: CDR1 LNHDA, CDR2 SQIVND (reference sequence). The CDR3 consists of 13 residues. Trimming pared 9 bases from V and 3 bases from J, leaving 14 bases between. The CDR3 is CARVPRWDYGYTF. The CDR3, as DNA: TGTGCCAGAGTACCCCGTTGGGACTATGGCTACACCTTC.

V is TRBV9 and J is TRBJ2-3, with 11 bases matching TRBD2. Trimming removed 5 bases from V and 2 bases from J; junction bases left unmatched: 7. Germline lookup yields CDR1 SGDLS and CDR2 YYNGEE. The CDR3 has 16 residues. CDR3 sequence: CASSPRTSGLTDTQYF. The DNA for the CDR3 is TGTGCCAGCAGTCCCCGGACTAGCGGGCTCACAGATACGCAGTATTTT.

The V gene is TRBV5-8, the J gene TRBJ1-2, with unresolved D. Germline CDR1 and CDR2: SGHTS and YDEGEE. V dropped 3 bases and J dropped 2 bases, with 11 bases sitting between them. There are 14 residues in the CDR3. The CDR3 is CASSSNPVNYGYTF. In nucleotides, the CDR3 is TGTGCCAGCAGCTCAAACCCCGTGAACTATGGCTACACCTTC. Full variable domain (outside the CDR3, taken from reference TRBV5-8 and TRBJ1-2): EAGVTQSPTHLIKTRGQQATLRCSPISGHTSVYWYQQALGLGLQFLLWYDEGEERNRGNFPPRFSGRQFPNYSSELNVNALELEDSALYLCASSSNPVNYGYTFGSGTRLTVV.

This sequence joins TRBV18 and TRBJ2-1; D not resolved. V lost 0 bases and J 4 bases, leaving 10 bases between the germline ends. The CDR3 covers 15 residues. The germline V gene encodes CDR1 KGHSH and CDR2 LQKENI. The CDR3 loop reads CASSPPAAPYNEQFF. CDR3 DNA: TGTGCCAGCTCACCACCGGCCGCCCCGTACAATGAGCAGTTCTTC.

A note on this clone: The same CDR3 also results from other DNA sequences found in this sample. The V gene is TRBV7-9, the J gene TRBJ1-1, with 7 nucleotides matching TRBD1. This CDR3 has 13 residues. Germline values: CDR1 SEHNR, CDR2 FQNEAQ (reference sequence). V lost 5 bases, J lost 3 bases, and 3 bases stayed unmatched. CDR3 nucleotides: TGTGCCAGCAGCGCTCAGGGGGACACTGAAGCTTTCTTT. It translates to CASSAQGDTEAFF.

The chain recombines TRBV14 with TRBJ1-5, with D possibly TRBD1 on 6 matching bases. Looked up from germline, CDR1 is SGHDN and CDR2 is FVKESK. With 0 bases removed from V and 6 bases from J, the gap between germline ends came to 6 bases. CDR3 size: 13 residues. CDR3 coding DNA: TGTGCCAGCAGCCAAGACAGGGGTCAGCCCCAGCATTTT. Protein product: CASSQDRGQPQHF.

The CDR3, as DNA: TGCGCCAGCAGTGGCACCAACACTGAAGCTTTCTTT. This sequence encodes CASSGTNTEAFF. The V and J genes are TRBV5-1 and TRBJ1-1; D is undetermined. Trimming removed 5 bases at V and 2 bases at J, with 7 bases between. Germline loops: CDR1 SGHRS, CDR2 YFSETQ. CDR3 length equals 12 residues.

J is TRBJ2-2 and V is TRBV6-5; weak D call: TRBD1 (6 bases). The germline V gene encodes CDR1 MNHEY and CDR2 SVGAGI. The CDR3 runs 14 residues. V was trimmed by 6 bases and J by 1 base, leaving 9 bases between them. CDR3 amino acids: CASRGQLNTGELFF. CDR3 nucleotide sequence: TGTGCCAGCAGGGGACAATTGAACACCGGGGAGCTGTTTTTT.

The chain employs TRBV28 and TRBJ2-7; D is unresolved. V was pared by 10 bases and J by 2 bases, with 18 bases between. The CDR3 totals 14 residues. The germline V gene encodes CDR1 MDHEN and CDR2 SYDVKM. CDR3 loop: CATQSAGQTYEQYF. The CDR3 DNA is TGTGCCACCCAATCCGCCGGGCAGACCTACGAGCAGTACTTC. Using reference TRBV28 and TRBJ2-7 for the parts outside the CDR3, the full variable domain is DVKVTQSSRYLVKRTGEKVFLECVQDMDHENMFWYRQDPGLGLRLIYFSYDVKMKEKGDIPEGYSVSREKKERFSLILESASTNQTSMYLCATQSAGQTYEQYFGPGTRLTVT.

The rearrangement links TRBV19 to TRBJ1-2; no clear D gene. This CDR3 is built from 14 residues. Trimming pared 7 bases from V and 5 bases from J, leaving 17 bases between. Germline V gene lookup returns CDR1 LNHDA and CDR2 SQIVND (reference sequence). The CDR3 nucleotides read TGTGCCAGTAACGATCCGGGGATTCATTATGGCTACACCTTC. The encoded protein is CASNDPGIHYGYTF.

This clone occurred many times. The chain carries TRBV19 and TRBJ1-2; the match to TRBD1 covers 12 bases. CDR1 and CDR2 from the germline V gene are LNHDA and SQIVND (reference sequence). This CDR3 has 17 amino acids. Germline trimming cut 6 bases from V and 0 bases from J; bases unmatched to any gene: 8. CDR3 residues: CASRRGQGAKANYGYTF. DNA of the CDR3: TGTGCCAGTAGGCGGGGACAGGGGGCGAAGGCTAACTATGGCTACACCTTC. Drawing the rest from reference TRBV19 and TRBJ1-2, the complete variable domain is DGGITQSPKYLFRKEGQNVTLSCEQNLNHDAMYWYRQDPGQGLRLIYYSQIVNDFQKGDIAEGYSVSREKKESFPLTVTSAQKNPTAFYLCASRRGQGAKANYGYTFGSGTRLTVV.

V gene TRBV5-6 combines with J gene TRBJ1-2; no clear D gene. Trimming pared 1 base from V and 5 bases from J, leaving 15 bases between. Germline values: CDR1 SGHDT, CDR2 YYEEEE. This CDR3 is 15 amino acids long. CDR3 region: CASSLSDRAEYGYTF. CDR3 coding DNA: TGTGCCAGCAGCTTGTCGGACCGCGCGGAGTATGGCTACACCTTC.

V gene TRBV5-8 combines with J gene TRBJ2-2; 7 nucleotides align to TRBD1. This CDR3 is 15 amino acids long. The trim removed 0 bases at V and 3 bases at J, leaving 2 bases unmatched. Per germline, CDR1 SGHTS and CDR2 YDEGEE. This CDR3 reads CASSLGQGDTGELFF. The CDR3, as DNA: TGTGCCAGCAGCTTGGGACAGGGCGACACCGGGGAGCTGTTTTTT.

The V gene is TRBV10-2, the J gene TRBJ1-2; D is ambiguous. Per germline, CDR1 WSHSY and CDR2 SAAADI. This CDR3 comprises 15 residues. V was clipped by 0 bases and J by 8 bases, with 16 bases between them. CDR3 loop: CASSESIWGSGGYTF. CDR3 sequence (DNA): TGCGCCAGCAGTGAGTCGATTTGGGGTTCTGGGGGCTACACCTTC.

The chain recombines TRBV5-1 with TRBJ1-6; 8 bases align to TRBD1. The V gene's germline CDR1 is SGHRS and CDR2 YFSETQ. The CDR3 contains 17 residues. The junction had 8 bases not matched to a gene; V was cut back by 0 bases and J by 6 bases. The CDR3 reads CASSLDAGGAGNSPLHF. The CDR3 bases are TGCGCCAGCAGCTTGGATGCAGGGGGCGCCGGTAATTCACCCCTCCACTTT.

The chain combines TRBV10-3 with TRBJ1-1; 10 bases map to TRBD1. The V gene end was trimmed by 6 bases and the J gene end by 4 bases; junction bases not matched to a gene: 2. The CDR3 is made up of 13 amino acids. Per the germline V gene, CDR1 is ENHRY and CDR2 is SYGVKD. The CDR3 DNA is TGTGCCATCAGGGGACAGGGGATCACTGAAGCTTTCTTT. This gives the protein CAIRGQGITEAFF.

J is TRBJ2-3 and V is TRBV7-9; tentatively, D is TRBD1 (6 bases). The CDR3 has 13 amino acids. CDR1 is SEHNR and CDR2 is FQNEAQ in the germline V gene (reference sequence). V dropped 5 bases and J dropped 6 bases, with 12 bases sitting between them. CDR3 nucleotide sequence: TGTGCCAGCAGCCCCACAGGGATGGATACGCAGTATTTT. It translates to CASSPTGMDTQYF.

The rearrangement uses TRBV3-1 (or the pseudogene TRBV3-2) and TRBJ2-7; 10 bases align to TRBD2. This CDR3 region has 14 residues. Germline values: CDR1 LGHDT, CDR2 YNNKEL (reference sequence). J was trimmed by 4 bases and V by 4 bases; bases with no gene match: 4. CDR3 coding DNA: TGTGCCAGCAGCCCCCAGCGGGGGGGGTACGAGCAGTACTTC. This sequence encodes CASSPQRGGYEQYF.

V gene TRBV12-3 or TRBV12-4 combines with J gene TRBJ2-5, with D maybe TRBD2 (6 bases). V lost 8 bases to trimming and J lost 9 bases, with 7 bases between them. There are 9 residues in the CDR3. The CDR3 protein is CASGEAQYF. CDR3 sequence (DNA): TGTGCCAGCGGGGAGGCCCAGTACTTC.

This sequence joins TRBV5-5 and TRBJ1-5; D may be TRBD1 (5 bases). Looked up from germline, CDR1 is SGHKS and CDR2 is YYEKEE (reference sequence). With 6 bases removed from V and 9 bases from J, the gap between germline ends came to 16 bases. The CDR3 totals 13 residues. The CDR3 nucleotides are TGTGCCAGCAACCTGGGGCCTGGTTCGCCCCAGCATTTT. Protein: CASNLGPGSPQHF.

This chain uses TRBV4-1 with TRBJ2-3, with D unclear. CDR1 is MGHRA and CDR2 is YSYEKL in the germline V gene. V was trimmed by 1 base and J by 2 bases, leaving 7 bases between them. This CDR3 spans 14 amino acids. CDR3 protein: CASSQGTTTDTQYF. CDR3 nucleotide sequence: TGCGCCAGCAGCCAAGGAACTACCACAGATACGCAGTATTTT.